Sequencing of this TCR beta chain was carried out in a study of cytomegalovirus exposure and HLA in healthy donors. Germline CDR1 LNHDA, CDR2 SQIVND (reference sequence). V trimming: 9 bases; J trimming: 5 bases; junction bases outside the gene matches: 3. The CDR3 loop spans 13 amino acids. Both 60 Vbeta primers and 13 Jbeta primers went into the PCR. Using immunoSEQ multiplex PCR, the repertoire was profiled, and TCRdb retains in-frame clones only, with some absent. The sample includes 85,000 to 110,000 clones, 66% of them seen just once. Study-wide results and caveats: CMV serostatus was the sole immune exposure data available.

As concerns this clone: Its antigen is not identified. Other DNA variants within this sample encode the same CDR3.

The sequenced material came from PBMCs. The receptor was derived from a woman between 50 and 59 years old in good health and CMV-seronegative. This chain connects TRBV19 to TRBJ2-5; 13 bases are shared with TRBD2. CDR3: CASTSGGVETQYF. Here the CDR3 DNA reads TGTGCCAGCACTAGCGGGGGGGTTGAGACCCAGTACTTC.